This TCR beta chain stems from a study of monozygotic twins with inflammatory bowel disease. Germline assignment: CDR1 SEHNR and CDR2 FQNEAQ (reference sequence). This CDR3 region has 15 residues. TCRdb reprocessed the 5' RACE reads; each CDR3 protein has one entry and no DNA is given. Its table lists about 380,000 distinct CDR3 sequences. Sequencing was carried out using blood. The receptor was derived from a human donor with ulcerative colitis or Crohn's disease, or a healthy co-twin of an affected twin (not recorded which). This chain connects TRBV7-9 to TRBJ1-4; TCRdb's D call of TRBD1 is untestable without DNA. The CDR3 sequence is CASSLGGGGREKLFF.